In its sample, the clone carrying this TCR beta chain was seen a few times. Its antigen is unidentified. The PCR contained 60 Vbeta and 13 Jbeta primers. Sequencing used immunoSEQ multiplex PCR; TCRdb keeps in-frame clones, though not all of them. The sample yields about 82,000 clones, about 9.5% seen once. The data derive from a study of cytomegalovirus exposure and HLA in healthy donors. This CDR3 comprises 13 residues. Germline V lookup: CDR1 MDHEN, CDR2 SYDVKM. Trimming removed 5 bases from V and 1 base from J, with 8 bases in between. Study-wide results and limits: Later, TCR association rates were found to vary by HLA locus, highest for DRB1 and lowest for HLA-C.

Specimen: PBMCs. This receptor was obtained from a man aged 55 to 70 in good health and CMV-seropositive. The chain has TRBV28 and TRBJ1-1; D is possibly TRBD1 (5 bases). CDR3 DNA sequence: TGTGCCAGCAGTACGGGGGGGAACACTGAAGCTTTCTTT. As protein: CASSTGGNTEAFF.